This T cell receptor (beta chain) was recovered during a study of shared T cell receptors in the human thymus. V was clipped by 3 bases and J by 1 base; unmatched bases: 6. This CDR3 has 16 amino acids. Per germline, CDR1 LNHDA and CDR2 SQIVND (reference sequence). Sequenced by immunoSEQ multiplex PCR; TCRdb stores in-frame clones only, minus some. Of 540,000 or so clones listed, around 78% are singletons. The same data also contributed to another study, on human thymus T cells. As that study records: Serving as donors were healthy Finnish infants, each of whom was having open corrective surgery for congenital heart defects. The study used thymus tissue resected during corrective heart surgery. Thymic repertoires of unrelated individuals were reported in related research to overlap highly.

V gene TRBV19 combines with J gene TRBJ1-5; 7 bases fit TRBD1. This TCR came from a boy less than two years old with a congenital heart defect. The specimen sequenced was thymocytes. DNA for the CDR3: TGTGCCAGTAGTATTCCACGGGACAGAAGCAATCAGCCCCAGCATTTT. Translated: CASSIPRDRSNQPQHF.